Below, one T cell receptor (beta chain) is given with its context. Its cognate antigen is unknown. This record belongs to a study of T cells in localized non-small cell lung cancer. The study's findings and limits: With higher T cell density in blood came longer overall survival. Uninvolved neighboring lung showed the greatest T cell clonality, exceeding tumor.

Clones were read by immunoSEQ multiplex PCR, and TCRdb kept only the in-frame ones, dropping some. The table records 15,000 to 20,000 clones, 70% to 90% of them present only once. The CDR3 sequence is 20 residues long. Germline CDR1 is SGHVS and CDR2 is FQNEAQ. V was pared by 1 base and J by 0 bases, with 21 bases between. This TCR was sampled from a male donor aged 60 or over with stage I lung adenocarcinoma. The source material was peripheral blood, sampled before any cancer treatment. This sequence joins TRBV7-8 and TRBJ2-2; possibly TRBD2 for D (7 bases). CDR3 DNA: TGTGCCAGCAGCTTAGGCGTTGGGAGGGGGGCCGGTACGAACACCGGGGAGCTGTTTTTT. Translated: CASSLGVGRGAGTNTGELFF.